This T cell receptor (beta chain) was captured by sequencing in a study of T cell repertoires in cytomegalovirus infection. Turning to the study itself: Well-studied HLA-B-restricted CMV epitopes were used in the study alongside recently identified HLA-C-restricted ones. Public TCR beta signature analysis indicated the presence of both CMV infection and matching HLA type. Study-wide results and caveats: Dominant in the ex vivo response were TCR beta clonotypes restricted by HLA-C and specific for CMV.

The CDR3 has 15 residues. The V end was cut by 2 bases, the J end by 6 bases, with 17 bases between. The germline gives CDR1 SGHVS, CDR2 FNYEAQ. One entry per CDR3 protein, called by TCRdb with MiXCR from the reads. The top ten hold 80% to 90% of the sample, which has over 100,000 distinct CDR3 sequences, around 31% seen once. This clonotype appeared many times. Its antigen is still unknown. V and J are TRBV7-6 and TRBJ2-7; a possible D gene is TRBD1 (6 bases). The material was CD8+ T cells from cultured PBMCs, obtained from culture after CMV antigen stimulation. The receptor was isolated from a human donor in good health (CMV status not recorded). Some clones in this sample may be carry-over from other donors' samples. The CDR3 here is CASSLRPGDSGEQYF. CDR3 nucleotides: TGTGCCAGCAGCTTACGGCCAGGGGATTCGGGCGAGCAGTACTTC.